These 17 T cell receptor beta chains originate from one sample sequenced in a study of cytomegalovirus exposure and HLA in healthy donors. Primers: 60 Vbeta forward and 13 Jbeta reverse. Profiling relied on immunoSEQ multiplex PCR, and the TCRdb table lists in-frame clones only, not all of them. The sample lists about 99,000 clones; around three quarters were seen once. Sequences were obtained from PBMCs. All receptors derive from a man between 45 and 60 years old in good health and CMV-seropositive.

V is TRBV15 and J is TRBJ1-4; TRBD1 agrees at 9 bases. This CDR3 contains 16 residues. Trimming took 1 base from V and 5 from J; bases not matched to a gene: 5. In germline, CDR1 is LNHNV, CDR2 YYDKDF (reference sequence). For the CDR3, the DNA is TGTGCCACCAGCAGAGGTGGACAGGGGTTAAATGAAAAACTGTTTTTT. Residues: CATSRGGQGLNEKLFF.

This rearrangement joins TRBV7-3 to TRBJ2-5, with TRBD2 matching over 7 bases. Unmatched junction bases numbered 5, after V lost 5 bases and J lost 5 bases. The CDR3 extends over 13 amino acids. CDR1 SGHTA and CDR2 FQGTGA come from the germline V gene. The CDR3, as DNA: TGTGCCAGCAGCCGAACTAGCGAGGAGACCCAGTACTTC. Its protein is CASSRTSEETQYF.

This chain links TRBV7-9 with TRBJ2-7; 9 bases line up with TRBD2. From germline, CDR1 is SEHNR and CDR2 FQNEAQ (reference sequence). This CDR3 comprises 13 residues. Unmatched junction bases numbered 2, after V lost 8 bases and J lost 0 bases. In nucleotides, the CDR3 is TGTGCCAGCGCGACTAGCGGCTCCTACGAGCAGTACTTC. Amino acid sequence: CASATSGSYEQYF.

About this clone: This sample also contains other DNA sequences that code for the same CDR3. The chain has TRBV19 and TRBJ2-7, with 13 nucleotides matching TRBD2. V was clipped by 4 bases and J by 4 bases; unmatched bases: 7. CDR1 is LNHDA, CDR2 SQIVND, per germline (reference sequence). The length of the CDR3 is 16 residues. The CDR3 nucleotides read TGTGCCAGTAGTAAGTCCGGGACTAGCGGGAATTACGAGCAGTACTTC. This codes for CASSKSGTSGNYEQYF.

This clone was picked up a small number of times. The rearrangement uses TRBV6-5 and TRBJ2-1, with 7 positions matching TRBD2. The CDR3 spans 12 residues. The V gene's germline CDR1 is MNHEY and CDR2 SVGAGI. The trim removed 4 bases at V and 12 bases at J, leaving 6 bases unmatched. The CDR3 here is CASSSRGGAQFF. The CDR3 bases are TGTGCCAGCAGTTCCCGCGGGGGTGCGCAGTTCTTC.

The V call is TRBV6-5, the J call TRBJ2-5; 7 nucleotides match TRBD2. The J call may be incorrect, as the DNA end agrees better with TRBJ2-7. CDR3 size: 13 residues. Germline CDR1 and CDR2: MNHEY and SVGAGI. CDR3: CASQSGTTYEQYF. CDR3 bases: TGTGCCAGCCAGAGCGGGACTACCTACGAGCAGTACTTC.

The chain has TRBV5-6 and TRBJ1-5; 8 bases match TRBD1. Germline CDR1 is SGHDT and CDR2 is YYEEEE. The CDR3 runs to 14 residues. V shed 4 bases, J shed 1 base, and the junction held 1 base outside the gene matches. The CDR3 sequence: CASSNRGSNQPQHF. Written as DNA, the CDR3 is TGTGCCAGCAGCAACAGGGGGAGCAATCAGCCCCAGCATTTT. The variable domain in full, completed from reference TRBV5-6 and TRBJ1-5, reads DAGVTQSPTHLIKTRGQQVTLRCSPKSGHDTVSWYQQALGQGPQFIFQYYEEEERQRGNFPDRFSGHQFPNYSSELNVNALLLGDSALYLCASSNRGSNQPQHFGDGTRLSIL.

J is TRBJ1-2 and V is TRBV10-3, with TRBD1 identical over 7 bases. J gave up 4 bases and V 3 bases, and 5 bases lay outside the gene matches. CDR1 and CDR2 from the germline V gene are ENHRY and SYGVKD. CDR3 length: 14 residues. The CDR3 protein is CAISETGEIYGYTF. The CDR3, as DNA: TGTGCCATCAGTGAAACAGGGGAAATCTATGGCTACACCTTC.

The chain links TRBV4-1 to TRBJ1-5, with 10 bases that match TRBD1. The J segment lost 2 bases and the V segment lost 2 bases, leaving 3 bases of the junction unmatched. Germline CDR1 reads MGHRA; CDR2 reads YSYEKL. The CDR3 is made up of 16 amino acids. The CDR3: CASSQTGTGGNQPQHF. The CDR3 region has the DNA TGCGCCAGCAGCCAAACCGGGACAGGGGGCAATCAGCCCCAGCATTTT.

The gene calls are TRBV28 and TRBJ2-5; weak D call: TRBD2 (5 bases). Trimming removed 7 bases from V and 4 bases from J, with 16 bases in between. The CDR3 extends over 14 amino acids. The V gene's germline CDR1 is MDHEN and CDR2 SYDVKM. CDR3 amino acids: CASTRPGNGETQYF. The CDR3 nucleotides read TGTGCCAGCACTAGGCCCGGGAATGGAGAGACCCAGTACTTC.

The rearrangement links TRBV25-1 to TRBJ2-1, with 9 bases lining up with TRBD1. V lost 3 bases, J lost 8 bases, and 14 bases stayed unmatched. CDR1 is MGHDK, CDR2 SYGVNS, per germline. This CDR3 spans 17 amino acids. CDR3 residues: CASSEGLGTGRWYEQFF. The CDR3 bases are TGTGCCAGCAGTGAGGGCCTCGGGACAGGGCGGTGGTATGAGCAGTTCTTC.

This rearrangement joins TRBV29-1 to TRBJ1-2; possibly TRBD1 for D (5 bases). Trimming shortened V by 0 bases and J by 4 bases, and 24 bases separated the two germline ends. The CDR3 runs to 18 residues. Germline-derived CDR1 and CDR2 are SQVTM and ANQGSEA. The CDR3 here is CSVEDPENVRGEGYGYTF. The CDR3 DNA is TGCAGCGTTGAAGATCCAGAGAATGTGCGGGGGGAAGGCTATGGCTACACCTTC.

V usage is TRBV5-1 and J usage is TRBJ1-3; D might be TRBD1 (6 bases). This CDR3 contains 14 residues. V was clipped by 0 bases and J by 2 bases, with 6 bases between them. Germline CDR1 reads SGHRS; CDR2 reads YFSETQ. The CDR3 DNA sequence: TGCGCCAGCAGCTTGGACAGGGCTGGAAACACCATATATTTT. It codes for CASSLDRAGNTIYF.

J is TRBJ2-7 and V is TRBV19; 7 bases map to TRBD1. Germline CDR1 LNHDA, CDR2 SQIVND (reference sequence). The CDR3 is made up of 14 amino acids. V lost 6 bases, J lost 2 bases, and 7 bases stayed unmatched. CDR3 sequence (DNA): TGTGCCAGTAGCCGGGACAGTAGGCCCTACGAGCAGTACTTC. Protein product: CASSRDSRPYEQYF.

The chain links TRBV11-2 to TRBJ2-3, with D possibly matching TRBD2 (5 bases). The CDR3 loop spans 17 amino acids. V lost 1 base and J 4 bases, leaving 18 bases between the germline ends. Germline CDR1 and CDR2: SGHAT and FQNNGV. In nucleotides, the CDR3 is TGTGCCAGCAGCTTAGGTCGGGGTAGCGACGGGCCAGATACGCAGTATTTT. It translates to CASSLGRGSDGPDTQYF.

The chain carries TRBV7-9 and TRBJ2-7; 11 bases align to TRBD2. The CDR3 covers 17 residues. CDR1 is SEHNR and CDR2 is FQNEAQ in the germline V gene (reference sequence). Unmatched junction bases numbered 15, after V lost 5 bases and J lost 6 bases. The CDR3 sequence: CASSPRPGLAVDGEQYF. The DNA for the CDR3 is TGTGCCAGCAGCCCCCGACCGGGACTAGCGGTAGACGGCGAGCAGTACTTC.

This CDR3 is CASSNRNTGELFF. The CDR3 coding sequence is TGTGCCAGCAGCAACAGGAACACCGGGGAGCTGTTTTTT. The gene calls are TRBV7-3 and TRBJ2-2; D not resolved. Trimming shortened V by 5 bases and J by 1 base, and 5 bases separated the two germline ends. Germline V gene data show CDR1 as SGHTA and CDR2 as FQGTGA. The CDR3 loop spans 13 amino acids.